Listed here are 14 T cell receptor beta chains from one sample, sequenced in a study of control samples from healthy donors and cancer patients. Libraries were prepared by immunoSEQ multiplex PCR; TCRdb keeps only in-frame clonotypes and omits some of them. This table has 52,000 or so clones, 94% appearing once. Sequencing was carried out using blood. The receptors here all came from a young man in good health.

This clone was picked up one time. The chain employs TRBV19 and TRBJ1-1; a possible D gene is TRBD1 (6 bases). Germline V lookup: CDR1 LNHDA, CDR2 SQIVND (reference sequence). The CDR3 runs to 14 residues. Trimming pared 4 bases from V and 6 bases from J, leaving 15 bases between. The CDR3 DNA reads TGTGCCAGTAGTAGGACCCGGACAGAACCTGAAGCTTTCTTT. Translated, it gives CASSRTRTEPEAFF.

The CDR3 here is CASSEQILYGYTF. The CDR3 DNA is TGTGCCAGCAGTGAACAGATCCTCTATGGCTACACCTTC. The chain employs TRBV2 and TRBJ1-2; D ambiguous. The V end was cut by 2 bases, the J end by 4 bases, with 8 bases between. The length of the CDR3 is 13 residues. In germline, CDR1 is SNHLY, CDR2 FYNNEI.

J is TRBJ2-2 and V is TRBV9, with 8 bases fitting TRBD1. The CDR3 is made up of 15 amino acids. V lost 2 bases, J lost 3 bases, and 3 bases stayed unmatched. Germline V gives CDR1 SGDLS, CDR2 YYNGEE. CDR3 nucleotide sequence: TGTGCCAGCAGCGTCAGGGGGCCGGACACCGGGGAGCTGTTTTTT. Amino acid sequence: CASSVRGPDTGELFF.

This clone was seen only once. The chain recombines TRBV18 with TRBJ2-2, with TRBD1 identical over 8 bases. The CDR3 runs to 15 residues. Germline-derived CDR1 and CDR2 are KGHSH and LQKENI. Losses at the gene ends were 3 bases for V and 1 base for J; bases not matched to a gene: 1. This CDR3 reads CASSPGQGNTGELFF. CDR3 bases: TGTGCCAGCTCACCTGGACAGGGGAACACCGGGGAGCTGTTTTTT. Full variable domain (missing parts from reference TRBV18 and TRBJ2-2): NAGVMQNPRHLVRRRGQEARLRCSPMKGHSHVYWYRQLPEEGLKFMVYLQKENIIDESGMPKERFSAEFPKEGPSILRIQQVVRGDSAAYFCASSPGQGNTGELFFGEGSRLTVL.

The rearrangement joins TRBV19 to TRBJ2-7; D may be TRBD1 or TRBD2 (5 bases each). The CDR3 spans 15 residues. V shed 9 bases and J shed 4 bases, with 22 bases lying between them. Germline lookup yields CDR1 LNHDA and CDR2 SQIVND (reference sequence). Here the CDR3 reads CASSQALGRMYEQYF. The DNA for the CDR3 is TGTGCCAGCTCCCAGGCACTGGGACGTATGTACGAGCAGTACTTC.

V is TRBV5-4 and J is TRBJ2-2; perhaps TRBD2 as D (6 bases). There are 17 residues in the CDR3. Germline V gives CDR1 SGHNT, CDR2 YYREEE (reference sequence). Trimming stripped 4 bases from V and 8 bases from J, with 24 bases between. This CDR3 is CASSPYSGWSGTGELFF. Here the CDR3 DNA reads TGTGCCAGCAGCCCGTACAGCGGGTGGTCGGGCACTGGGGAGCTGTTTTTT.

The chain links TRBV27 to TRBJ2-7, with TRBD2 identical over 8 bases. V lost 2 bases to trimming and J lost 1 base; unmatched junction nucleotides: 7. Germline V gene lookup returns CDR1 MNHEY and CDR2 SMNVEV (reference sequence). This CDR3 is 16 amino acids long. Here the CDR3 reads CASSLTGGHHSYEQYF. The CDR3 nucleotides are TGTGCCAGCAGTTTAACGGGGGGGCACCATTCCTACGAGCAGTACTTC.

V gene TRBV10-2 combines with J gene TRBJ1-5; weak D call: TRBD1 (5 bases). The germline gives CDR1 WSHSY, CDR2 SAAADI. The CDR3 is 15 residues long. Trimming cost V 2 bases and J 4 bases, with 12 bases left between them. The CDR3 region is CASSEGTLGNQPQHF. In nucleotides, the CDR3 is TGCGCCAGCAGTGAGGGGACCCTCGGAAATCAGCCCCAGCATTTT.

The chain recombines TRBV30 with TRBJ2-1; maybe TRBD2 (6 bases). V lost 3 bases and J lost 1, with 13 bases in between. The CDR3 has 15 amino acids. The germline V gene encodes CDR1 GTSNPN and CDR2 SVGIG (reference sequence). The CDR3: CAWSAGYLSYNEQFF. The CDR3 DNA is TGTGCCTGGAGCGCGGGGTACCTGTCCTACAATGAGCAGTTCTTC.

The chain has TRBV4-3 and TRBJ2-2; D ambiguous. This CDR3 spans 15 amino acids. Trimming pared 1 base from V and 7 bases from J, leaving 13 bases between. CDR1 is LGHNA and CDR2 is YSLEER in the germline V gene. DNA for the CDR3: TGCGCCAGCAGCCAAGGGGCGCTGCTGGGCGGGGAGCTGTTTTTT. Translated: CASSQGALLGGELFF.

The chain couples TRBV28 to TRBJ1-3; a weak D match, TRBD1 (6 bases). The CDR3 is made up of 16 amino acids. The germline gives CDR1 MDHEN, CDR2 SYDVKM. Trimming removed 3 bases at V and 0 bases at J, with 12 bases between. The CDR3 sequence is CASSFSRGFSGNTIYF. In nucleotides, the CDR3 is TGTGCCAGCAGTTTTAGCAGGGGCTTCTCTGGAAACACCATATATTTT.

This clone was counted a single time. V usage is TRBV2 and J usage is TRBJ2-1, with D possibly being TRBD1 (6 bases). Germline-derived CDR1 and CDR2 are SNHLY and FYNNEI. The CDR3 covers 13 residues. V was cut by 7 bases and J by 6 bases, with 13 bases left in between. The CDR3 DNA sequence: TGTGCCAGCATCGAGACAGGACGCAATGAGCAGTTCTTC. Protein: CASIETGRNEQFF.

V and J are TRBV3-1 (or the pseudogene TRBV3-2) and TRBJ1-3; D is unresolved. Germline CDR1 and CDR2: LGHDT and YNNKEL (reference sequence). Trimming removed 0 bases at V and 1 base at J, with 7 bases between. This CDR3 region has 15 residues. The CDR3 DNA reads as TGTGCCAGCAGCCAAGAAAGGCTTTCTGGAAACACCATATATTTT. It codes for CASSQERLSGNTIYF.

V and J are TRBV6-6 and TRBJ1-3; D might be TRBD1 (5 bases). The CDR3 contains 15 residues. Germline V gene sequence: CDR1 MNHNY, CDR2 SVGAGI (reference sequence). The germline V and J ends were trimmed by 0 bases and 2 bases, with 8 bases remaining between them. CDR3 region: CASSYSSGAGNTIYF. The DNA of the CDR3 is TGTGCCAGCAGTTACTCTTCGGGGGCTGGAAACACCATATATTTT.